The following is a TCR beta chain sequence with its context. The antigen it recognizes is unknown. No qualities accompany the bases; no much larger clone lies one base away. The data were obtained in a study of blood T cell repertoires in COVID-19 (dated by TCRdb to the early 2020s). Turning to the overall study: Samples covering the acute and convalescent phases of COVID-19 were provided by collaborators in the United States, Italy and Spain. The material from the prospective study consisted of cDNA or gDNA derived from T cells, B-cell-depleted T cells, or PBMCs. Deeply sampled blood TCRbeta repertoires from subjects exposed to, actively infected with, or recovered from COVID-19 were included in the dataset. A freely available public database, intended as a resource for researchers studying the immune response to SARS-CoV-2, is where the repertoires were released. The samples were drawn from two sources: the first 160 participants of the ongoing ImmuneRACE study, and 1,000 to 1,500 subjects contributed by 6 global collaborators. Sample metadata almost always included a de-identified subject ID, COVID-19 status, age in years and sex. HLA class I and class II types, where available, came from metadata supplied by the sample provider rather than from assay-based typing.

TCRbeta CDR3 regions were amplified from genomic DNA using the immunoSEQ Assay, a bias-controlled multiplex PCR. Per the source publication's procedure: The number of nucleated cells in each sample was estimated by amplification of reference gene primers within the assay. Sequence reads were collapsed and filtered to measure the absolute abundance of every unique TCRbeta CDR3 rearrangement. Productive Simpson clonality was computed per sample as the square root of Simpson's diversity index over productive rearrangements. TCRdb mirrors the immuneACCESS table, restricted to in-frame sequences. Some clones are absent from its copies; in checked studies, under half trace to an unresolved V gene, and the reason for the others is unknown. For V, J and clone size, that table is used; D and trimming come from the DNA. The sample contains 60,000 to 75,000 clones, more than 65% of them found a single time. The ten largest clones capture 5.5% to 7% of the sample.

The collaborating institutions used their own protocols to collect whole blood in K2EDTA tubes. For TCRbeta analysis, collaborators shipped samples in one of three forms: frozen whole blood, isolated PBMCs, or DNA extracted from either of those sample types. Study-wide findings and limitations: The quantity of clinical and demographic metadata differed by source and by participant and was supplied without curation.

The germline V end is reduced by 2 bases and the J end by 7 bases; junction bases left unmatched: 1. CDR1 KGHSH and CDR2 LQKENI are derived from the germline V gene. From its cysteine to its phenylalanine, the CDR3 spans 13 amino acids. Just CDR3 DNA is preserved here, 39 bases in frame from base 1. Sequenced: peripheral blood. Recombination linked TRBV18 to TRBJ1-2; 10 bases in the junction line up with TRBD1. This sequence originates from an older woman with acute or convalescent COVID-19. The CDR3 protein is CASSPGTGVGYTF. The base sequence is TGTGCCAGCTCACCAGGGACAGGGGTTGGCTACACCTTC. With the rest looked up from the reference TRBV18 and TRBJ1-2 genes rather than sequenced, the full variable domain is NAGVMQNPRHLVRRRGQEARLRCSPMKGHSHVYWYRQLPEEGLKFMVYLQKENIIDESGMPKERFSAEFPKEGPSILRIQQVVRGDSAAYFCASSPGTGVGYTFGSGTRLTVV.